The present entry profiles one T cell receptor beta chain with its context. The sample belongs to a study of blood T cell repertoires in COVID-19. Germline V gene data show CDR1 as SEHNR and CDR2 as FQNEAQ (reference sequence). This CDR3 has 16 residues. Trimming cost V 5 bases and J 0 bases, with 14 bases left between them. Only in-frame clones appear in the TCRdb table, and some are missing; sequencing was by immunoSEQ multiplex PCR. This sample has hundreds of thousands of clones; under 95% occur once, and the top ten carry around 3.5%. This chain uses TRBV7-9 with TRBJ2-1; tentatively, D is TRBD2 (5 bases). The receptor was derived from a woman between 18 and 29 years old who had recovered from COVID-19. Specimen: peripheral blood. The chain's CDR3 is CASSVKSGSSYNEQFF. The CDR3 DNA is TGTGCCAGCAGCGTAAAAAGCGGAAGCTCCTACAATGAGCAGTTCTTC.